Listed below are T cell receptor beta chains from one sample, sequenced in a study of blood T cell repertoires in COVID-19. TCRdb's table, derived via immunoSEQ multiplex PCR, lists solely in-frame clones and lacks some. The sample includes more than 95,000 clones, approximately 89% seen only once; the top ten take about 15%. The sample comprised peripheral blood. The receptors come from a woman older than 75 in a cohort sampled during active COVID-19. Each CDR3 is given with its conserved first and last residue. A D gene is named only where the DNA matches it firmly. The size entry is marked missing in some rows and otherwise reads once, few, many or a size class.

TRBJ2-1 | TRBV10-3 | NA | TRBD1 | CAIAPGQDGNEQFF | TGTGCCATCGCTCCGGGACAGGACGGGAATGAGCAGTTCTTC
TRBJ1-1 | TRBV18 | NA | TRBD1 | CASSTQTGGGNSEAFF | TGTGCCAGCTCCACTCAAACAGGGGGAGGGAATTCTGAAGCTTTCTTT
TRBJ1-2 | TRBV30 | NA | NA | CAYRTEPNYGYTF | TGTGCCTACCGAACAGAGCCGAACTATGGCTACACCTTC
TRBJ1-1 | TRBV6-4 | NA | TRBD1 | CASSRDRNTEAFF | TGTGCCAGCAGTCGGGACAGGAACACTGAAGCTTTCTTT
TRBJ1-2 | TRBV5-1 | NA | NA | CASSVGQSYGYTF | TGCGCCAGCAGCGTTGGACAGAGCTATGGCTACACCTTC
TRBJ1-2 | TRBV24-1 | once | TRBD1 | CATSEPDRVGSGYTF | TGTGCCACCAGTGAGCCTGACAGGGTCGGTAGCGGCTACACCTTC
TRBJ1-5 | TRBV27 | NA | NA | CASSRTVTPNQPQHF | TGTGCCAGCAGTCGGACAGTGACACCAAATCAGCCCCAGCATTTT
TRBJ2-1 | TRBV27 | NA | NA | CASSRGLPAHEQFF | TGTGCCAGCAGTCGCGGTCTCCCCGCCCATGAGCAGTTCTTC
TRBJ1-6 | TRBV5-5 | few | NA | CASSPRDSDPGRPLHF | TGTGCCAGCAGCCCGCGGGACTCCGATCCGGGGCGACCCCTCCACTTT
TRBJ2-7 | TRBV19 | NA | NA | CASSMTGSYEQYF | TGTGCCAGTAGTATGACAGGCTCCTACGAGCAGTACTTC
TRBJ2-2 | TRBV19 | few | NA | CASSIGQFPTGELFF | TGTGCCAGTAGTATAGGGCAGTTCCCCACCGGGGAGCTGTTTTTT
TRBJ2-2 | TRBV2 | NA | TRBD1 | CASSQQGQTNTGELFF | TGTGCCAGCAGTCAACAGGGACAGACAAACACCGGGGAGCTGTTTTTT
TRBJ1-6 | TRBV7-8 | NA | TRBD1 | CASSLGRDRGSPLHF | TGTGCCAGCAGCTTGGGACGGGACAGGGGATCACCCCTCCACTTT
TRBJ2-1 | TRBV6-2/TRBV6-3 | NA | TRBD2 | CASSQPGLANNEQFF | TGTGCCAGCAGCCAACCGGGACTAGCAAATAATGAGCAGTTCTTC
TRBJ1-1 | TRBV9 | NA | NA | CASTQKPLGEGHLMNTEAFF | TGTGCCAGCACCCAGAAACCTCTCGGGGAGGGGCACCTTATGAACACTGAAGCTTTCTTT
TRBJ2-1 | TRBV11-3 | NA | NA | CASSFDSAYNEQFF | TGTGCCAGCAGCTTCGACAGCGCCTACAATGAGCAGTTCTTC
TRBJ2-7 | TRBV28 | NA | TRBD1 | CASEGQVNEQYF | TGTGCCAGCGAGGGACAGGTAAACGAGCAGTACTTC